This entry lists 11 T cell receptor beta chains sequenced from one sample in a study of blood T cell repertoires in COVID-19. Using immunoSEQ multiplex PCR, the repertoire was profiled, and TCRdb retains in-frame clones only, with some absent. This table holds 140,000 or so clones, 80% to 90% found once. The source material was peripheral blood. The origin of the receptors is a man in his sixties with active or convalescent COVID-19.

V and J are TRBV10-3 and TRBJ2-1; 7 bases are shared with TRBD1. V gave up 10 bases and J gave up 1 base; unmatched junction bases: 10. This CDR3 region has 15 residues. Germline V gives CDR1 ENHRY, CDR2 SYGVKD. The CDR3 DNA reads TGTGCCACGACAGGGACCCTAATATCCTACAATGAGCAGTTCTTC. Translation: CATTGTLISYNEQFF.

In this sample, this clone turned up a few times. V gene TRBV6-5 combines with J gene TRBJ1-5, with unresolved D. V lost 7 bases and J lost 4, with 8 bases in between. The CDR3 is 12 residues long. Germline V gene data show CDR1 as MNHEY and CDR2 as SVGAGI. The CDR3 DNA sequence: TGTGCCAGCAATCGGGGTAATCAGCCCCAGCATTTT. Translating gives CASNRGNQPQHF.

The chain joins TRBV2 to TRBJ1-5; a weak D match, TRBD1 (6 bases). The CDR3 sequence is 15 residues long. Germline CDR1 is SNHLY and CDR2 is FYNNEI. The V and J ends lost 4 bases and 6 bases respectively, with 16 bases between them. The CDR3 region is CASSGRIQGGQPQHF. CDR3 nucleotides: TGTGCCAGCAGTGGCCGGATACAGGGTGGTCAGCCCCAGCATTTT.

The gene calls are TRBV30 and TRBJ2-1; D possibly corresponds to TRBD2 (5 bases). This CDR3 spans 12 amino acids. Germline V gene lookup returns CDR1 GTSNPN and CDR2 SVGIG (reference sequence). V was trimmed by 4 bases and J by 8 bases, leaving 12 bases between them. The CDR3 reads CAWKTGVHEQFF. CDR3 DNA sequence: TGTGCCTGGAAGACCGGGGTTCATGAGCAGTTCTTC.

This rearrangement joins TRBV28 to TRBJ2-2, with a weak D call TRBD2 (5 bases). CDR1 is MDHEN and CDR2 is SYDVKM in the germline V gene. The ends were cut back, 2 bases at V and 3 bases at J, with 13 bases in the middle. The CDR3 length is 16 residues. The CDR3 spells CASSLGLTGDTGELFF. The CDR3 DNA sequence: TGTGCCAGCAGTTTAGGGCTCACCGGGGACACCGGGGAGCTGTTTTTT.

J is TRBJ2-6 and V is TRBV15; D is unclear. Germline loops: CDR1 LNHNV, CDR2 YYDKDF (reference sequence). This CDR3 region has 14 residues. Trimming stripped 5 bases from V and 1 base from J, with 6 bases between. The CDR3 nucleotides read TGTGCCACCAGCTTCCGTTCTGGGGCCAACGTCCTGACTTTC. It specifies CATSFRSGANVLTF.

This clone showed up just a few times. The CDR3: CASSSGTGVSPLHF. CDR3 in DNA: TGTGCCAGCAGTTCCGGGACAGGGGTATCACCCCTCCACTTT. The chain recombines TRBV28 with TRBJ1-6, with 10 bases aligning to TRBD1. Trimming took 4 bases from V and 10 from J; bases not matched to a gene: 4. Looked up from germline, CDR1 is MDHEN and CDR2 is SYDVKM. There are 14 residues in the CDR3.

The chain links TRBV7-2 to TRBJ2-2; 8 bases align to TRBD2. The CDR3 is 16 amino acids. V lost 7 bases, J lost 7 bases, and 14 bases stayed unmatched. Per the germline V gene, CDR1 is SGHTA and CDR2 is FQGNSA. The CDR3 sequence is CASTPPVGRAGGELFF. The DNA for the CDR3 is TGTGCCAGCACCCCCCCCGTCGGGAGGGCGGGCGGGGAGCTGTTTTTT. Variable domain in full (rest from reference TRBV7-2 and TRBJ2-2): GAGVSQSPSNKVTEKGKDVELRCDPISGHTALYWYRQSLGQGLEFLIYFQGNSAPDKSGLPSDRFSAERTGGSVSTLTIQRTQQEDSAVYLCASTPPVGRAGGELFFGEGSRLTVL.

This clone was observed a few times. V and J are TRBV19 and TRBJ1-5, with 8 positions matching TRBD1. This CDR3 is built from 15 residues. Germline V gives CDR1 LNHDA, CDR2 SQIVND (reference sequence). Trimming cost V 4 bases and J 1 base; bases outside gene matches: 3. In nucleotides, the CDR3 is TGTGCCAGTAGTACCGACAGGGGAAGCAATCAGCCCCAGCATTTT. Amino acid sequence: CASSTDRGSNQPQHF.

This chain links TRBV6-5 with TRBJ2-1; possibly TRBD1 for D (5 bases). The V gene's germline CDR1 is MNHEY and CDR2 SVGAGI. V was trimmed by 0 bases and J by 4 bases, leaving 10 bases between them. The CDR3 extends over 15 amino acids. CDR3 protein: CASSYSPRVYNEQFF. CDR3 DNA: TGTGCCAGCAGTTACTCGCCCAGGGTTTACAATGAGCAGTTCTTC.

This chain connects TRBV11-2 to TRBJ2-2; 8 bases map to TRBD1. The V segment lost 10 bases and the J segment 2 bases; nucleotides outside the gene matches: 15. CDR1 SGHAT and CDR2 FQNNGV come from the germline V gene. The CDR3 totals 17 residues. This CDR3 reads CAIQKGQGARNTGELFF. CDR3 nucleotides: TGTGCCATACAGAAGGGGCAGGGGGCGCGAAACACCGGGGAGCTGTTTTTT.